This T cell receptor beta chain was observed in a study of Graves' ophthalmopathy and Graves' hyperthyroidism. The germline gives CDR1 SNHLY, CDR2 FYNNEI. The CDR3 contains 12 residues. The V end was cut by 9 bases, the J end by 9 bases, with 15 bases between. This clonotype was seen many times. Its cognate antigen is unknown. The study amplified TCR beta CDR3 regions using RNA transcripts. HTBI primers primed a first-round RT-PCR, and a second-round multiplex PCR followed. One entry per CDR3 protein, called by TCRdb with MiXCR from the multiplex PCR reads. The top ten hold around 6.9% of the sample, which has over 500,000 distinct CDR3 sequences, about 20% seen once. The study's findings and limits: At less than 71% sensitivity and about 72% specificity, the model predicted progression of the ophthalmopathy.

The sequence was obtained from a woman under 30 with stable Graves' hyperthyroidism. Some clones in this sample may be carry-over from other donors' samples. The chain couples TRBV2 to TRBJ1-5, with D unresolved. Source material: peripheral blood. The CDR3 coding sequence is TGTGCCAGTAGGACCGCATTGGGGCCCCAGCATTTT. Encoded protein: CASRTALGPQHF.